The present T cell receptor beta chain was sequenced within a study of cytomegalovirus exposure and HLA in healthy donors. The study's findings and limits: Data from an earlier analysis indicated that most TCR beta V segments were productive either about 87% or about 30% of the time. Using the classifier, cytomegalovirus status was reportedly diagnosed with high specificity and sensitivity.

Germline V CDR1 and CDR2: SNHLY, FYNNEI. The V and J ends lost 5 bases and 6 bases, in that order; junction bases with no gene match: 6. This CDR3 has 14 amino acids. PCR amplification relied on 60 Vbeta primers (plus 13 Jbeta primers). In the authors' methods: About 88 million unique TCR beta chains, roughly 11 million of them shared, were counted by a later analysis. Using immunoSEQ multiplex PCR, the repertoire was profiled, and TCRdb retains in-frame clones only, with some absent. That table gives V, J and clone size, and the DNA gave D and trimming. The sample includes some 200,000 clones, over 60% of them seen just once. Note on this clone: Antigen specificity is unknown.

The specimen sequenced was PBMCs. This receptor was identified in a middle-aged man in good health and CMV-seronegative. This chain connects TRBV2 to TRBJ2-1; TRBD2 agrees at 8 bases. CDR3 residues: CASSRLAWRNEQFF. The CDR3 coding sequence is TGTGCCAGCAGTCGACTAGCGTGGCGCAATGAGCAGTTCTTC.